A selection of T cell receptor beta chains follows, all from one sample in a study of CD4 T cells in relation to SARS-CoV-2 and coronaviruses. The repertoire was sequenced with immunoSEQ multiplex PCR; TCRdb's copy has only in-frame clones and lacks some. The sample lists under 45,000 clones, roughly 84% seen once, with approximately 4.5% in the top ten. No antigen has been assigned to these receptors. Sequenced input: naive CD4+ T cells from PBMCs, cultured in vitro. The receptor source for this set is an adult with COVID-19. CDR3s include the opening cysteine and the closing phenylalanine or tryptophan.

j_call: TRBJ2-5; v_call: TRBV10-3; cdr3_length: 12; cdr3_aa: CAISESEETQYF
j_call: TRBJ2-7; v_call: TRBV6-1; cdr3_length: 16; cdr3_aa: CASSDGTSGSSYEQYF
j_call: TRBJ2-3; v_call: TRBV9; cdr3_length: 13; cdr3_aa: CASSPLDTDTQYF
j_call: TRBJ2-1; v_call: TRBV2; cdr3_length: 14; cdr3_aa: CASNGQGFGNEQFF
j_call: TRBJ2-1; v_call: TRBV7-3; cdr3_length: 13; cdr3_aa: CASSFGVNNEQFF
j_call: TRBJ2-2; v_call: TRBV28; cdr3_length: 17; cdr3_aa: CASSWSTREYSTGELFF
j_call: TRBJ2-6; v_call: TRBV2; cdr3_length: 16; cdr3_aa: CASSDERSSGANVLTF
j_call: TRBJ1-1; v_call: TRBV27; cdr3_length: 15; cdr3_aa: CASSLIGQGGTEAFF
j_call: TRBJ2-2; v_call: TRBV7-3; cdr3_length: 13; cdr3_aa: CRLEWEGGGELFF
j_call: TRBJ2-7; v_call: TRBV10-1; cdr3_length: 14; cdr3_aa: CASSEGTAAGEQYF
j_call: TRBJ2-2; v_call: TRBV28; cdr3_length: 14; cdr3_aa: CASRRTGGTGELFF
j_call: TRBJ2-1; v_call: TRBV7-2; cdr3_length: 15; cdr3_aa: CASSYTGTGRDEQFF
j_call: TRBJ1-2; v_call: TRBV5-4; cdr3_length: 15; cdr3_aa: CASSLMGRGDYGYTF
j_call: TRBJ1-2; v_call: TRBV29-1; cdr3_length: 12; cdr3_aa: CSVVRLDYGYTF
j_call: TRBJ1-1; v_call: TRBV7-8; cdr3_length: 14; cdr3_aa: CASSLAQGWTEAFF
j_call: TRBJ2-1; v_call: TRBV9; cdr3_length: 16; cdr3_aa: CASSAASASSYNEQFF
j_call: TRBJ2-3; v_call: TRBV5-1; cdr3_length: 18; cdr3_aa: CASSSVPGQGRRGDTQYF
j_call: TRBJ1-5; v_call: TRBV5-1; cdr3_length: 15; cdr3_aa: CASSLVVGHNQPQHF
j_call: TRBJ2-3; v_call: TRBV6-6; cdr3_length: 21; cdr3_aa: CASSTPDFSSDRGYPTDTQYF
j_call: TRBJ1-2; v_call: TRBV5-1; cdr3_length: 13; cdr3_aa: CASSTGTAQGYTF
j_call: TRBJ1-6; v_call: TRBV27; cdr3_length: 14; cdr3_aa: CASSRDRGYSPLHF
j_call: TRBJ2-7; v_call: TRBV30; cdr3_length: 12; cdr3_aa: CAWSWREGPQYF
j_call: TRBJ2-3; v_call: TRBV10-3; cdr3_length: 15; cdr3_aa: CAISASAGGEDTQYF
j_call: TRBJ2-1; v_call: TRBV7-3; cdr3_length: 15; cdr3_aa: CASSISGRGANEQFF
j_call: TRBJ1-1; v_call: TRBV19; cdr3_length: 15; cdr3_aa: CASSIFPPVNTEAFF
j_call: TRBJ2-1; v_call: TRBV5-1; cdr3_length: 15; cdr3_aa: CASSLELPQGGEQFF
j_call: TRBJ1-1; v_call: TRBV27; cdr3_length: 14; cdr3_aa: CASAPQGARTEAFF
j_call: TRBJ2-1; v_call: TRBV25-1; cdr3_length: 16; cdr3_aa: CASSHPGGSSYNEQFF
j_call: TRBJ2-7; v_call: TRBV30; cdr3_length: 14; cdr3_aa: CAWSQGQGSYEQYF
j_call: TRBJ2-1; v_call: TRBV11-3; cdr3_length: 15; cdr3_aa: CASSLDSVLYNEQFF